This TCR beta chain is from a study of T cells in Graves' hyperthyroidism and ophthalmopathy (dated by TCRdb to about 2019). The study in broad terms: Peripheral blood was sampled at the time of initial diagnosis, prior to any treatment. The paper describes TCR Vbeta CDR3 sequencing of 135 peripheral blood samples, made up of under 50 ophthalmopathy patients, roughly 72 hyperthyroidism patients and 17 progressor patients. Following sampling, methimazole starting at 30 mg daily was given to hyperthyroidism patients, and high-dose intravenous methylprednisolone was given to ophthalmopathy patients. TCR V-J signatures able to tell the groups apart were searched for in a discovery cohort of 100 or so patients, of whom 43 had Graves' ophthalmopathy and roughly 57 had stable Graves' hyperthyroidism. The roughly 100 discovery patients were divided at random into training and test sets in a 7:3 ratio. In about 6 Graves' hyperthyroidism patients, the study also compared T-cell repertoires from thyroid tissue with T-cell repertoires from blood. Prospective prediction of ophthalmopathy was tested in an independent validation cohort of 18 to 20 hyperthyroidism patients and some 17 patients who later progressed to ophthalmopathy. What the authors observed across the whole study: In validation, progression to ophthalmopathy was predicted by the model with nearly 71% sensitivity and nearly 75% specificity, a median of roughly 6 months before onset. A 13 V-J signature model separated ophthalmopathy from stable hyperthyroidism, with about 90% sensitivity and just under 84% specificity in cross-validation and 80%/75% in testing. Most expanded thyroid clonotypes (frequency above 0.001) were also found in blood, which suggests that blood repertoires may mirror thyroid immune responses. Sample size was not statistically predetermined, and blinding of investigators to group allocation was not performed.

The TCR beta CDR3 regions were amplified from RNA transcripts. The first round of RT-PCR for the TCR CDR3 was performed with the HTBI primer set and the Qiagen OneStep RT-PCR kit. The libraries were constructed in a second round of multiplex PCR and then size-selected and purified. Paired-end sequencing of the libraries was performed with 100 bp reads on an Illumina HiSeq2000. The paper's data handling went like this. SOAPnuke was used to process the raw data, with reads discarded if the reads contained adapters or uncalled bases, had a mean Phred below 15, or lacked an exact constant-primer or identifier match. COPE v1.2.5 was used to merge high-quality paired reads, and clonotypes were defined as unique nucleotide sequences. Clonotypes were aligned to IMGT TRBV, TRBD and TRBJ reference segments using MiTCR v1.1. The analysis was restricted to V-J combinations with a frequency above 0.0001, which together covered about 99% of the repertoires. A TCS score was defined as the ratio between F50 (clonal expansion) and ExV (chaos), using BLOSUM62-based TCRdist between CDR3 peptides within each V-J. Welch's t-statistics and random forest reduced around 520 V-J features to 10 to 15, which were used in a naive Bayes classifier (R e1071). The public sequencing data were trimmed at Q25 with fastp and processed into clonotypes with MiXCR by TCRdb, which kept only in-frame beta chains. Identical CDR3 protein sequences are pooled into one entry, listed with their most common genes and DNA. These V and J calls rely on TCRdb rather than the paper's analysis. For this sample there are a few hundred thousand distinct CDR3 sequences; 15% to 19% appear just once. The ten top clones hold about 7% of the sample.

In its sample, this clonotype was seen many times. It lacks a known antigen. Base qualities are not at hand, and no much larger clone is one base apart. From the cysteine up to the phenylalanine, the CDR3 has a length of 15 residues. Only CDR3 DNA is held: 45 bases, read in frame from base 1. V lost 5 bases and J lost 4 bases; the stretch between them is 17 bases long. Reading the germline V gene (reference sequence) gives CDR1 MNHEY and CDR2 SMNVEV. Graves' hyperthyroidism was defined as stable when no progression to ophthalmopathy occurred over 18 months of follow-up. Hyperthyroidism patients were newly diagnosed, with disease duration under 2 months, and aged 18 to 65 years. The study excluded patients with uncontrolled infections, other autoimmune diseases, pregnancy or lactation. Diagnoses were based on clinical symptoms, serum thyroxine and TRAb, thyroid ultrasound and orbital computed tomography. PBMCs were isolated from 8 to 10 ml of fresh peripheral blood by Ficoll-Paque density gradient centrifugation. Total RNA was extracted using Trizol reagent, and RNA quality was assessed on an Agilent 2100 Bioanalyzer.

In this chain, TRBV27 is recombined with TRBJ1-1, with the identity of the D gene unclear. The sample was blood. This receptor was taken from a woman aged 25-40 years with Graves' hyperthyroidism. The CDR3 reads CASSVGRGGRTEAFF. The sequenced DNA is TGTGCCAGCAGTGTGGGTAGAGGAGGTCGCACTGAAGCTTTCTTT.